The present T cell receptor (beta chain) was sequenced within a study of control samples from healthy donors and cancer patients. This clone was observed a few times. After removal of 3 bases from V and 5 bases from J, the junction contained 8 bases not matched to a gene. This CDR3 region has 15 residues. Germline loops: CDR1 SGHRS, CDR2 YFSETQ. Sequencing was performed with immunoSEQ multiplex PCR; in TCRdb, only in-frame clones are kept and a portion is missing. The table includes 150,000 to 200,000 clones, 90% detected once. The specimen sequenced was blood. This sequence originates from a woman aged 45-60 years in good health. The gene calls are TRBV5-1 and TRBJ2-7; 10 bases match TRBD1. CDR3 protein: CASSSTGTGVNEQYF. CDR3 DNA: TGCGCCAGCAGCTCTACCGGGACAGGGGTCAACGAGCAGTACTTC.